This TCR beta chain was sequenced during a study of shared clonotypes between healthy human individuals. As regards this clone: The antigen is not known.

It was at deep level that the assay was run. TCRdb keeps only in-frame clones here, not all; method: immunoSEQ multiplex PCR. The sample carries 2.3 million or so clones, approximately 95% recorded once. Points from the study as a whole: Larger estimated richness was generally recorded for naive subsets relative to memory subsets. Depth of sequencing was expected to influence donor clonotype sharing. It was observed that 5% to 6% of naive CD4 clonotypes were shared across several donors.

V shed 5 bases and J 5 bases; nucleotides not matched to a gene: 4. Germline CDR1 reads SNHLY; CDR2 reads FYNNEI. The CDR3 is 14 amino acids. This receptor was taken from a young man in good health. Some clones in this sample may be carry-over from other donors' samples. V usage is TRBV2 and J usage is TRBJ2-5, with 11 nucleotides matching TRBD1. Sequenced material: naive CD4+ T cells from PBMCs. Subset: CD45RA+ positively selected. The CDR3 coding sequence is TGTGCCAGCAGTCGGGACAGGGGGGTTGAGACCCAGTACTTC. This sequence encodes CASSRDRGVETQYF.